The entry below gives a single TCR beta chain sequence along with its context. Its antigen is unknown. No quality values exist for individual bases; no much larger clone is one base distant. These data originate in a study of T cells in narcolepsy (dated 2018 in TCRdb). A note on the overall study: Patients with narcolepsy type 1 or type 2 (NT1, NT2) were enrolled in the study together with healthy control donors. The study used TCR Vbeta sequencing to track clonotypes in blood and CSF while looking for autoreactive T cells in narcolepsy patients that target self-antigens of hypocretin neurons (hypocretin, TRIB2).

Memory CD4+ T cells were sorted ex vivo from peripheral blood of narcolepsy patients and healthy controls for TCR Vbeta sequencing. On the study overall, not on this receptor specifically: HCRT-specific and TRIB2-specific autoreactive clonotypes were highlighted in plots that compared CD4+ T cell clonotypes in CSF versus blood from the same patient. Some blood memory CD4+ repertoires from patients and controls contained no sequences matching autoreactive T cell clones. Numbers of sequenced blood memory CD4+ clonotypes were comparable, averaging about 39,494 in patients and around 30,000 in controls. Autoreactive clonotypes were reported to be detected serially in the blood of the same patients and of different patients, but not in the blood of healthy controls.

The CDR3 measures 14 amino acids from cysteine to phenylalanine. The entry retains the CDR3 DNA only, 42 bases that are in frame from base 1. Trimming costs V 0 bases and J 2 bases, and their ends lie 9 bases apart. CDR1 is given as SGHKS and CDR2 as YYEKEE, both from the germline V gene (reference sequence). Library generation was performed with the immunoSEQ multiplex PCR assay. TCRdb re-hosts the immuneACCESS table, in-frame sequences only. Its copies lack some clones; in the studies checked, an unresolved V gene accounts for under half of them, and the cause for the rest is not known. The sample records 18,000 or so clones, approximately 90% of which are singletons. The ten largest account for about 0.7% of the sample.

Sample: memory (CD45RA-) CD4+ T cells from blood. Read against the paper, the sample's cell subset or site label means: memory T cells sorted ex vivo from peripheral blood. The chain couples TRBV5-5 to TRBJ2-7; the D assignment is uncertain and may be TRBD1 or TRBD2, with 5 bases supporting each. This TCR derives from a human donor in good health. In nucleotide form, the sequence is TGTGCCAGCAGCTTGGCGGGGACCACCTACGAGCAGTACTTC. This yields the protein CASSLAGTTYEQYF.